Below are 25 T cell receptor beta chains sequenced from a single sample in a study of HIV-infected patients and healthy controls. Via MiXCR, TCRdb re-called the 5' RACE reads, giving one row per CDR3 protein. The table shows over 55,000 distinct CDR3 sequences, with roughly a sixth occurring only once. Sample: CD4+ T cells from blood. The receptors were sampled from a human donor in good health.

This clonotype has a count of ten or more. The rearrangement joins TRBV29-1 to TRBJ1-5; no firm D call. V dropped 4 bases and J dropped 7 bases, with 11 bases sitting between them. Germline-derived CDR1 and CDR2 are SQVTM and ANQGSEA. The CDR3 has 12 amino acids. The DNA of the CDR3 is TGCAGCGTTGCGTGGGGAGGACAGCCCCAGCATTTT. It is translated as CSVAWGGQPQHF.

Ten or more counts support this clonotype. This chain connects TRBV24-1 to TRBJ2-2, with D uncertain. The CDR3 is 15 amino acids. The germline CDR1 and CDR2 sequences are KGHDR and SFDVKD. Trimming cost V 5 bases and J 0 bases, with 9 bases left between them. The CDR3 spells CATSGTSPNTGELFF. The CDR3 nucleotides are TGTGCCACCAGTGGTACTTCACCGAACACCGGGGAGCTGTTTTTT.

In its sample, this clonotype is medium-sized. The chain is built from TRBV29-1 and TRBJ2-7, with D perhaps matching TRBD1 or TRBD2 (5 bases each). The CDR3 runs 11 residues. Between the trimmed V and J ends, which lost 6 bases and 6 bases, there was a span of 12 bases. Germline V CDR1 and CDR2: SQVTM, ANQGSEA. CDR3 loop: CSVLGVGEQYF. The CDR3 DNA sequence: TGCAGCGTGTTGGGGGTGGGCGAGCAGTACTTC.

This clonotype occurred a few times. The chain combines TRBV18 with TRBJ1-3; D uncertain. This CDR3 is built from 14 residues. Germline V gives CDR1 KGHSH, CDR2 LQKENI. Between the trimmed V and J ends, which lost 3 bases and 0 bases, there was a span of 6 bases. CDR3 sequence reads: CASSPDASGNTIYF. The DNA of the CDR3 is TGTGCCAGCTCACCGGATGCCTCTGGAAACACCATATATTTT.

There are a few counts of this clonotype. The chain recombines TRBV28 with TRBJ2-7; D not certain. CDR1 and CDR2 (germline): MDHEN, SYDVKM. The CDR3 extends over 11 amino acids. Between the trimmed V and J ends, which lost 4 bases and 3 bases, there was a span of 4 bases. The CDR3 DNA reads as TGTGCCAGCAGTTCCTACTACGAGCAGTACTTC. Its protein is CASSSYYEQYF.

The V and J genes are TRBV3-1 and TRBJ2-1; 10 nucleotides agree with TRBD2. The CDR3 is made up of 15 amino acids. Unmatched junction bases numbered 6, after V lost 3 bases and J lost 7 bases. CDR1 is LGHDT and CDR2 is YNNKEL in the germline V gene (reference sequence). The CDR3 loop is CASSQRTSGKNEQFF. Here the CDR3 DNA reads TGTGCCAGCAGCCAGAGGACTAGCGGCAAGAATGAGCAGTTCTTC.

This clonotype has more than one count but fewer than ten. The chain joins TRBV2 to TRBJ2-1; TRBD2 aligns across 10 bases. The CDR3 sequence is 14 residues long. The ends lost 5 bases at V and 10 bases at J; junction bases unmatched: 8. Germline lookup yields CDR1 SNHLY and CDR2 FYNNEI. As DNA, the CDR3 is TGTGCCAGCAGTAACGAGAGGACTAGCGGCGAGCAGTTCTTC. It translates to CASSNERTSGEQFF.

This clonotype was detected a few times. J is TRBJ1-2 and V is TRBV11-2, with D tentatively TRBD1 (6 bases). The V gene's germline CDR1 is SGHAT and CDR2 FQNNGV. Trimming pared 6 bases from V and 7 bases from J, leaving 21 bases between. The CDR3 is 15 residues long. DNA for the CDR3: TGTGCCAGCAGGTTGCCCGCTCGGGGGGCGTTTGGCTACACCTTC. As protein: CASRLPARGAFGYTF. The whole variable domain, remainder taken from reference TRBV11-2 and TRBJ1-2, is EAGVAQSPRYKIIEKRQSVAFWCNPISGHATLYWYQQILGQGPKLLIQFQNNGVVDDSQLPKDRFSAERLKGVDSTLKIQPAKLEDSAVYLCASRLPARGAFGYTFGSGTRLTVV.

The V call is TRBV3-1, the J call TRBJ2-7; D remains unclear. This CDR3 has 14 amino acids. Trimming cost V 2 bases and J 7 bases, with 15 bases left between them. Germline V gene lookup returns CDR1 LGHDT and CDR2 YNNKEL (reference sequence). The CDR3 loop is CASSQTGRSGEQYF. Here the CDR3 DNA reads TGTGCCAGCAGCCAAACCGGTAGGTCTGGAGAGCAGTACTTC.

This clonotype turned up a few times. The chain links TRBV2 to TRBJ2-1, with D possibly being TRBD1 (6 bases). Per the germline V gene, CDR1 is SNHLY and CDR2 is FYNNEI. There are 15 residues in the CDR3. Trimming took 6 bases from V and 0 from J, leaving 12 bases between them. DNA of the CDR3: TGTGCCAGCAGCCGAGACAGGTCCTCCTACAATGAGCAGTTCTTC. It encodes CASSRDRSSYNEQFF.

The CDR3 loop is CASSLPEGLDGENTGELFF. In DNA form, the CDR3 reads TGCGCCAGCAGTCTCCCGGAGGGACTAGACGGCGAGAACACCGGGGAGCTGTTTTTT. The rearrangement uses TRBV23-1 and TRBJ2-2; 8 bases are a match to TRBD2. Being an ORF, TRBV23-1 has a function that is uncertain. There are 19 residues in the CDR3. Trimming removed 4 bases from V and 1 base from J; junction bases left unmatched: 14.

This clonotype was observed a few times. V gene TRBV6-8 combines with J gene TRBJ2-7; perhaps D is TRBD1 or TRBD2 (5 bases each). CDR3 length: 15 residues. V lost 9 bases and J 5 bases, leaving 23 bases between the germline ends. Germline V CDR1 and CDR2: MNHGY, SAAAGT. The CDR3 loop is CARGTFRGAGHEQYF. Written as DNA, the CDR3 is TGTGCCAGGGGGACCTTCCGGGGCGCGGGCCACGAGCAGTACTTC.

This clonotype has a handful of counts. The chain is built from TRBV9 and TRBJ2-1, with 9 bases lining up with TRBD2. The V segment lost 0 bases and the J segment 6 bases; nucleotides outside the gene matches: 4. The CDR3 consists of 15 residues. CDR1 is SGDLS and CDR2 is YYNGEE in the germline V gene. CDR3 in amino acids: CASSVEVAGVNEQFF. The CDR3 DNA is TGTGCCAGCAGCGTAGAGGTAGCGGGGGTCAATGAGCAGTTCTTC.

This clonotype was recorded only once. The chain carries TRBV24-1 and TRBJ1-2, with a tentative D call TRBD1 (5 bases). The CDR3 totals 13 residues. V was shortened by 2 bases and J by 8 bases, with 11 bases between the two germline ends. The V gene's germline CDR1 is KGHDR and CDR2 SFDVKD. The CDR3 DNA follows: TGTGCCACCAGTGATTACGACAGCGAAGGCTACACCTTC. It translates to CATSDYDSEGYTF.

The chain links TRBV12-3 or TRBV12-4 to TRBJ2-1; D is uncertain. The V and J ends lost 6 bases and 11 bases respectively, with 17 bases between them. CDR3 length equals 13 residues. CDR3: CASSPTQPGKQFF. The DNA of the CDR3 is TGTGCCAGCAGCCCCACCCAACCGGGCAAGCAGTTCTTC.

The chain employs TRBV7-9 and TRBJ1-3, with D unclear. The CDR3 spans 17 residues. Germline V gives CDR1 SEHNR, CDR2 FQNEAQ (reference sequence). Trimming took off 2 bases at V and 0 bases at J, with 14 bases between the two ends. The CDR3 is CASSLNQHQSSGNTIYF. The CDR3 DNA is TGTGCCAGCAGCTTAAACCAACATCAGAGCTCTGGAAACACCATATATTTT.

This clonotype showed up many times. The V gene is TRBV28, the J gene TRBJ1-5, with 11 bases identical to TRBD1. CDR3 size: 15 residues. V lost 6 bases to trimming and J lost 9 bases; unmatched junction nucleotides: 10. Looked up from germline, CDR1 is MDHEN and CDR2 is SYDVKM. This chain's CDR3 is CASSLRTGGGGPQHF. Here the CDR3 DNA reads TGTGCCAGCAGCCTGAGGACAGGGGGCGGAGGGCCCCAGCATTTT.

This clonotype was seen repeatedly, ten times or more. The chain uses TRBV7-6 and TRBJ1-1; D is perhaps TRBD1 (6 bases). Per the germline V gene, CDR1 is SGHVS and CDR2 is FNYEAQ. CDR3 size: 14 residues. V lost 5 bases and J lost 3, with 13 bases in between. Here the CDR3 reads CASSLLGADTEAFF. In DNA form, the CDR3 reads TGTGCCAGCAGCCTACTGGGGGCCGACACTGAAGCTTTCTTT.

The chain links TRBV3-1 to TRBJ2-7, with 7 bases fitting TRBD2. From germline, CDR1 is LGHDT and CDR2 YNNKEL (reference sequence). The V and J ends lost 3 bases and 2 bases, in that order; junction bases with no gene match: 4. The CDR3 contains 14 residues. DNA of the CDR3: TGTGCCAGCAGCCAGGGGAGGGTCCCCTACGAGCAGTACTTC. Its protein product is CASSQGRVPYEQYF.

This clonotype was observed a few times. J is TRBJ1-4 and V is TRBV27; 11 bases align to TRBD1. This CDR3 comprises 15 residues. The ends lost 6 bases at V and 7 bases at J; junction bases unmatched: 7. The germline gives CDR1 MNHEY, CDR2 SMNVEV (reference sequence). CDR3 nucleotides: TGTGCCAGCAGCGGACAGGGGGCGCTAAGTGAAAAACTGTTTTTT. Translation: CASSGQGALSEKLFF.

V gene TRBV14 combines with J gene TRBJ1-1; D is ambiguous. CDR1 is SGHDN and CDR2 is FVKESK in the germline V gene. This CDR3 has 15 residues. Trimming removed 4 bases at V and 3 bases at J, with 15 bases between. In nucleotides, the CDR3 is TGTGCCAGCAGCCCGCCGAGCCGTATGGACACTGAAGCTTTCTTT. Its protein product is CASSPPSRMDTEAFF.

The gene calls are TRBV13 and TRBJ2-7, with 7 bases identical to TRBD2. Germline values: CDR1 PRHDT, CDR2 FYEKMQ (reference sequence). This CDR3 comprises 14 residues. With 1 base clipped from V and 6 bases from J, the junction kept 6 bases outside the gene matches. CDR3 in amino acids: CASSLAQVAGEQYF. The CDR3 DNA follows: TGTGCCAGCAGCTTAGCCCAAGTAGCGGGCGAGCAGTACTTC.

The V call is TRBV12-3 or TRBV12-4, the J call TRBJ2-1; 7 positions match TRBD1. V lost 6 bases, J lost 2 bases, and 1 base stayed unmatched. The CDR3 totals 13 residues. The CDR3 region has the DNA TGTGCCAGCAGGGACAGGACCTACAATGAGCAGTTCTTC. Amino acids: CASRDRTYNEQFF.

The chain is built from TRBV18 and TRBJ2-3; D not resolved. Looked up from germline, CDR1 is KGHSH and CDR2 is LQKENI. The V end lost 8 bases, the J end lost 0 bases, and 15 bases lay between the germline ends. CDR3 size: 15 residues. CDR3 sequence: CASRLMGYSTDTQYF. The CDR3 coding sequence is TGTGCCAGCCGATTGATGGGATATAGCACAGATACGCAGTATTTT.

The chain combines TRBV7-3 with TRBJ2-3; 8 nucleotides align to TRBD2. The CDR3 has 16 residues. CDR1 is SGHTA, CDR2 FQGTGA, per germline. Trimming at V came to 5 bases and at J to 0 bases, leaving 7 bases not matched to a gene. CDR3 nucleotides: TGTGCCAGCAGCGCCTTAGCGGGGTCTAGCACAGATACGCAGTATTTT. Translating gives CASSALAGSSTDTQYF.